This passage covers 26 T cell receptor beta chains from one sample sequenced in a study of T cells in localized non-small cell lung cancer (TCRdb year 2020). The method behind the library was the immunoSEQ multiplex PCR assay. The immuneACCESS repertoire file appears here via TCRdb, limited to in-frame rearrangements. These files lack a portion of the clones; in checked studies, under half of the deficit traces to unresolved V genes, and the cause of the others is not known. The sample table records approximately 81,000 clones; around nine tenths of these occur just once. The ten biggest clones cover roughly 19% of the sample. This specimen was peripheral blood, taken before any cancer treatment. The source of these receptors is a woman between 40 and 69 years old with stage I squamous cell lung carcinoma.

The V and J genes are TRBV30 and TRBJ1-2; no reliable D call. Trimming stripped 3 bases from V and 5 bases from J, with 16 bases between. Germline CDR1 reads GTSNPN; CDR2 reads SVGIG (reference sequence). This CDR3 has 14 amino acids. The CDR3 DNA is TGTGCCTGGAGGGGCCAGGAAGGGAGATATGGCTACACCTTC. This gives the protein CAWRGQEGRYGYTF.

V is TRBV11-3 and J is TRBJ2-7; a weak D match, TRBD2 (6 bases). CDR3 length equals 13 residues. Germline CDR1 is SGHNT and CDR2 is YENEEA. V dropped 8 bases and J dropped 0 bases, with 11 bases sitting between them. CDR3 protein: CASAEGSSYEQYF. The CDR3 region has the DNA TGTGCCAGCGCGGAGGGGAGCTCCTACGAGCAGTACTTC.

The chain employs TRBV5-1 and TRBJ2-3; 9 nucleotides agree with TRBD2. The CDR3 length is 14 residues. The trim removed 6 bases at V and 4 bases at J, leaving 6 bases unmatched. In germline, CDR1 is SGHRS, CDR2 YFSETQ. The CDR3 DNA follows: TGCGCCAGCACCGGCGGGGGGGCACCAGATACGCAGTATTTT. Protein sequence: CASTGGGAPDTQYF.

CDR3 DNA: TGTGCCAGCAGCGGGGGTCCTCGGGACAGCTCTGGAAACACCATATATTTT. It yields the protein CASSGGPRDSSGNTIYF. This chain joins TRBV7-8 and TRBJ1-3, with 7 bases lining up with TRBD1. Germline CDR1 reads SGHVS; CDR2 reads FQNEAQ. V trimming: 5 bases; J trimming: 0 bases; junction bases outside the gene matches: 10. CDR3 length: 17 amino acids.

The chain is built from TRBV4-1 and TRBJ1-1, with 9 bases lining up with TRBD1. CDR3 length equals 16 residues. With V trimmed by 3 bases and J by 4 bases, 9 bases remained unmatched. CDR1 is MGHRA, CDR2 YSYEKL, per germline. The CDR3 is CASSHTGGAVGTEAFF. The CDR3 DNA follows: TGCGCCAGCAGCCATACAGGGGGCGCGGTTGGCACTGAAGCTTTCTTT.

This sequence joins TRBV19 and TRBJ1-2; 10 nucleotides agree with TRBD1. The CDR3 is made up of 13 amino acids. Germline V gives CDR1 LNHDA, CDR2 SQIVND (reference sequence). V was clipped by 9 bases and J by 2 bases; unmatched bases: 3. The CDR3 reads CASRGQGNYGYTF. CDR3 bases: TGTGCCAGCCGGGGACAGGGGAACTATGGCTACACCTTC.

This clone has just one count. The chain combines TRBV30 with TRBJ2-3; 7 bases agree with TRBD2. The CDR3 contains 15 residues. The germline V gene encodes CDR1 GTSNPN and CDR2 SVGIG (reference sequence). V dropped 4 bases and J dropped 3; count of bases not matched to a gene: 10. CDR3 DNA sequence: TGTGCCTGGAATTCCGGAAGCGGGGTTACAGATACGCAGTATTTT. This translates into CAWNSGSGVTDTQYF.

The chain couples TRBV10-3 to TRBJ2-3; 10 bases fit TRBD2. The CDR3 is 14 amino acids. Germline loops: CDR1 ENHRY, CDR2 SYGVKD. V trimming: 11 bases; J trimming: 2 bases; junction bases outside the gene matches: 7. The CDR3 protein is CASVAGGPTDTQYF. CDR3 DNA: TGTGCCTCCGTAGCGGGGGGTCCCACAGATACGCAGTATTTT.

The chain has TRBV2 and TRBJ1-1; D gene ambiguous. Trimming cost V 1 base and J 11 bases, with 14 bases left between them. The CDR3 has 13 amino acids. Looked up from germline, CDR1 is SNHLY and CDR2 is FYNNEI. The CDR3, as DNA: TGTGCCAGCAGTGAAGAACGGGGAAGTTTGGCTTTCTTT. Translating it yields CASSEERGSLAFF.

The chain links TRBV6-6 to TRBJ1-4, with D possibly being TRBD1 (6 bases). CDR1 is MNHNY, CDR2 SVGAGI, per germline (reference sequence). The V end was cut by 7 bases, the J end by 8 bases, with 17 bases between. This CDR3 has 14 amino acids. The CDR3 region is CASNQRGAREKLFF. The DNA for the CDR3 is TGTGCCAGCAACCAACGGGGGGCGAGGGAAAAACTGTTTTTT.

The CDR3 loop is CASSLVSLAYEQYF. CDR3 nucleotides: TGTGCCAGCAGCTTGGTCTCCCTAGCCTACGAGCAGTACTTC. The rearrangement uses TRBV5-6 and TRBJ2-7; no clear D gene. Trimming left V 0 bases short and J 2 bases short, with 9 bases between. In germline, CDR1 is SGHDT, CDR2 YYEEEE. This CDR3 is built from 14 residues.

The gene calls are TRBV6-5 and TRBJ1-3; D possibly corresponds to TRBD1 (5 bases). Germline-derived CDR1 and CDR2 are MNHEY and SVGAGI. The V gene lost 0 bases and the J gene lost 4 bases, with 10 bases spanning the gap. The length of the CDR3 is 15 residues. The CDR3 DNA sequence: TGTGCCAGCAGTTACTCCCTGTGGGGCGGAAACACCATATATTTT. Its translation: CASSYSLWGGNTIYF.

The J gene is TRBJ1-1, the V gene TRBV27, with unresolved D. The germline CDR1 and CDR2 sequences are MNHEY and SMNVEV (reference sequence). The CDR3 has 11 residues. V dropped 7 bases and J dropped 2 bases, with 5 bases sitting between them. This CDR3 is CASKGNTEAFF. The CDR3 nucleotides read TGTGCCAGCAAAGGAAACACTGAAGCTTTCTTT.

The CDR3 region is CASSPLQGTYEQYF. DNA of the CDR3: TGTGCCAGTAGTCCCTTACAGGGGACCTACGAGCAGTACTTC. The chain combines TRBV19 with TRBJ2-7; TRBD1 agrees at 7 bases. The CDR3 length is 14 residues. Losses at the gene ends were 5 bases for V and 2 bases for J; bases not matched to a gene: 6. The germline V gene has CDR1 LNHDA and CDR2 SQIVND (reference sequence).

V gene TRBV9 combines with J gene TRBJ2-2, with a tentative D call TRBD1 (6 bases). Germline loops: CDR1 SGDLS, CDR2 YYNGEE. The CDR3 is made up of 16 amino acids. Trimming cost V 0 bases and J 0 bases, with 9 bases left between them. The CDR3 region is CASSVGQGPNTGELFF. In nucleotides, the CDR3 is TGTGCCAGCAGCGTAGGTCAGGGGCCGAACACCGGGGAGCTGTTTTTT.

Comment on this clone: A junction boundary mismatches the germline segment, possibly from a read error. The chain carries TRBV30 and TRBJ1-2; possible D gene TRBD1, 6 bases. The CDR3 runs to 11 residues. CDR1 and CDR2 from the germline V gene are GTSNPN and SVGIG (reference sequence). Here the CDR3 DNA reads TGTGCCTGGAGTGTAGAGAGGGGGGTCTCCTTC. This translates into CAWSVERGVSF.

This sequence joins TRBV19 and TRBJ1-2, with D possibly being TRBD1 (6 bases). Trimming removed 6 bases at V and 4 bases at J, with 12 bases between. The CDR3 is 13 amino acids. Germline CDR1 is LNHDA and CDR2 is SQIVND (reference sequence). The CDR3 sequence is CASRLSQGYGYTF. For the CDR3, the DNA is TGTGCCAGTAGGCTCTCACAGGGCTATGGCTACACCTTC. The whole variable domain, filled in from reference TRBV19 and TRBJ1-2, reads DGGITQSPKYLFRKEGQNVTLSCEQNLNHDAMYWYRQDPGQGLRLIYYSQIVNDFQKGDIAEGYSVSREKKESFPLTVTSAQKNPTAFYLCASRLSQGYGYTFGSGTRLTVV.

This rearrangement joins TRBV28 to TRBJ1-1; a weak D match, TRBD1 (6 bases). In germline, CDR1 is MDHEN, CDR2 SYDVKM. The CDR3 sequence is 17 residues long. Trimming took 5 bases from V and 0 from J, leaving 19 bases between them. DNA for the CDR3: TGTGCCAGCAGTCCTATCCCAGGGGTAGGGGTGAACACTGAAGCTTTCTTT. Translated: CASSPIPGVGVNTEAFF.

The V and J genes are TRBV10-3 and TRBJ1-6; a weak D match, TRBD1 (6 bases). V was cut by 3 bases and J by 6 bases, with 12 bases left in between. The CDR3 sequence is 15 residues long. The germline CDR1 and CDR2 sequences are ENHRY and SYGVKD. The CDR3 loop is CAISEHRGGNSPLHF. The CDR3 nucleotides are TGTGCCATCAGTGAACATAGGGGGGGTAATTCACCCCTCCACTTT.

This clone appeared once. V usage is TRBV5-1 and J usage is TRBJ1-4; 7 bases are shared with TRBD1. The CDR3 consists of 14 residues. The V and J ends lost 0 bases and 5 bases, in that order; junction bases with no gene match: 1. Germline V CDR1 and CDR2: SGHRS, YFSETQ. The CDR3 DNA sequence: TGCGCCAGCAGCTTGGGACAGGGAAATGAAAAACTGTTTTTT. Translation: CASSLGQGNEKLFF. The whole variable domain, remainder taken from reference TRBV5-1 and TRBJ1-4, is KAGVTQTPRYLIKTRGQQVTLSCSPISGHRSVSWYQQTPGQGLQFLFEYFSETQRNKGNFPGRFSGRQFSNSRSEMNVSTLELGDSALYLCASSLGQGNEKLFFGSGTQLSVL.

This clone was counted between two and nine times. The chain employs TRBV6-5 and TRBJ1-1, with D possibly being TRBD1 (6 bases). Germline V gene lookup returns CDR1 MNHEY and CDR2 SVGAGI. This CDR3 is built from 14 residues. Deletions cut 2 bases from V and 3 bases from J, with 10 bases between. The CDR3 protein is CASSYPQGYTEAFF. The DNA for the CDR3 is TGTGCCAGCAGTTACCCACAGGGCTACACTGAAGCTTTCTTT.

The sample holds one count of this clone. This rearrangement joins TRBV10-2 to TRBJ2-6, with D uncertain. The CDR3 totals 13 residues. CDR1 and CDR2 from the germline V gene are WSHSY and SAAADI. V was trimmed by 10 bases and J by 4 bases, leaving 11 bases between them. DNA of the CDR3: TGCGCCATCCTGCTTGCCGGGGCCAACGTCCTGACTTTC. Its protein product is CAILLAGANVLTF.

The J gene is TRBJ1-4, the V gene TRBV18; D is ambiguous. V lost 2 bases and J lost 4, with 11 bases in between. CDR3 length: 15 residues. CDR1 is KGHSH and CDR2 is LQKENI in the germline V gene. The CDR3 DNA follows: TGTGCCAGCTCACCATACGCCAATGATAATGAAAAACTGTTTTTT. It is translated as CASSPYANDNEKLFF.

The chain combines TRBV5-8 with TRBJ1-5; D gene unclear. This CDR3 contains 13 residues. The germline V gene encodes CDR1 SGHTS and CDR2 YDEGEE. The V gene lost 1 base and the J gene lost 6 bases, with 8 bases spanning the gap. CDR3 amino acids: CASSLTAGQPQHF. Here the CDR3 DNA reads TGTGCCAGCAGCTTGACGGCGGGTCAGCCCCAGCATTTT.

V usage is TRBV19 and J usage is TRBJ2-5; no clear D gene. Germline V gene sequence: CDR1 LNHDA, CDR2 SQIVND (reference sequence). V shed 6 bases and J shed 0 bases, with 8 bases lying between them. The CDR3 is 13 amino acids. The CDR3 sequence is CASRGADQETQYF. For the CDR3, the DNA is TGTGCCAGTAGGGGCGCCGACCAAGAGACCCAGTACTTC.

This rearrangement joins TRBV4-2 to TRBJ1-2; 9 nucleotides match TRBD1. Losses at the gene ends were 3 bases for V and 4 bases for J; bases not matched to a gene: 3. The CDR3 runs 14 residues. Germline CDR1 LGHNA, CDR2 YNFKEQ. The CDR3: CASSQGQGPYGYTF. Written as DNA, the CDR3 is TGTGCCAGCAGCCAGGGACAGGGACCCTATGGCTACACCTTC.